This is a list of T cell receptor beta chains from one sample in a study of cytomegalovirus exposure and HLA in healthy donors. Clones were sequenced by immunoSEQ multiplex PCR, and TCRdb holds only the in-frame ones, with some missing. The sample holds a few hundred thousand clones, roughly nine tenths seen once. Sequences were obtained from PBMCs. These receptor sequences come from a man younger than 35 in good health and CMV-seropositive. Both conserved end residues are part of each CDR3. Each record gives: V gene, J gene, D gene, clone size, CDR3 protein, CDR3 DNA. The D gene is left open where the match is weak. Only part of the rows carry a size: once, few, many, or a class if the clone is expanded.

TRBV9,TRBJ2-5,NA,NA,CASSVGQPQETQYF,TGTGCCAGCAGCGTTGGTCAGCCCCAAGAGACCCAGTACTTC
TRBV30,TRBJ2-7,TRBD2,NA,CAWSVGSGPFYEQYF,TGTGCCTGGAGTGTCGGTAGCGGGCCTTTCTACGAGCAGTACTTC
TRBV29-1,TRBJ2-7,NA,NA,CSGMDGYEQYF,TGCAGCGGGATGGACGGCTACGAGCAGTACTTC
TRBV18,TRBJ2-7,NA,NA,CASSQESALEQYF,TGTGCCAGCTCACAAGAGTCGGCTCTCGAGCAGTACTTC
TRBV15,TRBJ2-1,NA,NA,CATSRDRRTYNEQFF,TGTGCCACCAGCAGAGACAGGCGAACCTACAATGAGCAGTTCTTC
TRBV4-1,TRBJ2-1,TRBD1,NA,CASSQGQGNEQFF,TGCGCCAGCAGCCAGGGACAGGGCAATGAGCAGTTCTTC
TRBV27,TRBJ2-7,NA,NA,CASSKTGTQSYEQYF,TGTGCCAGCAGCAAAACCGGGACCCAGTCCTACGAGCAGTACTTC
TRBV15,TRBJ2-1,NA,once,CATSREVRTHAQFF,TGTGCCACCAGCAGAGAGGTGAGGACACACGCCCAGTTCTTC
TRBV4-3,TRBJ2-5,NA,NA,CASSQVLGRDFQETQYF,TGCGCCAGCAGCCAAGTGCTGGGCAGGGACTTCCAAGAGACCCAGTACTTC
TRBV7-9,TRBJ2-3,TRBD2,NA,CASGLAGPGDTQYF,TGTGCCAGCGGACTAGCGGGACCTGGAGATACGCAGTATTTT
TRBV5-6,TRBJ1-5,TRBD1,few,CASSSGTAYIQPQHF,TGTGCCAGCAGCTCGGGGACAGCTTATATTCAGCCCCAGCATTTT
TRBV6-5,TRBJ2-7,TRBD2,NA,CASGLAGSSYEQYF,TGTGCCAGCGGACTAGCGGGAAGCTCCTACGAGCAGTACTTC
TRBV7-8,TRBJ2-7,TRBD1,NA,CASSWGQGAGEQYF,TGTGCCAGCAGCTGGGGACAGGGGGCGGGAGAGCAGTACTTC
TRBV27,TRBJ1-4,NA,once,CASRAAGRLFF,TGTGCCAGCAGGGCTGCCGGGAGGCTGTTTTTT
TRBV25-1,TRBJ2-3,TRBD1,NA,CASSGWTGPSTDTQYF,TGTGCCAGCAGTGGATGGACAGGTCCTAGCACAGATACGCAGTATTTT
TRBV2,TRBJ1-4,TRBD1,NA,CASGRTGGVEKLFF,TGTGCCAGCGGACGGACAGGGGGGGTAGAAAAACTGTTTTTT
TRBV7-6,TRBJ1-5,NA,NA,CASSLTGRGSNQPQHF,TGTGCCAGCAGCCTCACCGGGCGCGGGAGCAATCAGCCCCAGCATTTT
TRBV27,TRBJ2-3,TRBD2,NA,CASSLTGGSITDTQYF,TGTGCCAGCAGCCTGACGGGGGGTTCGATCACAGATACGCAGTATTTT
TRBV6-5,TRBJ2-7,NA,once,CASSYLSSETYEQYF,TGTGCCAGCAGTTACCTGTCTAGCGAGACCTACGAGCAGTACTTC
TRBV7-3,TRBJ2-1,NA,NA,CASSLTGQSNEQFF,TGTGCCAGCAGCTTAACCGGACAGAGTAATGAGCAGTTCTTC
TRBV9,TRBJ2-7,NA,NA,CASSVVPDSTSYEQYF,TGTGCCAGCAGCGTAGTCCCGGACAGCACCTCCTACGAGCAGTACTTC
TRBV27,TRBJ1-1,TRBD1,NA,CASSVTGGEAFF,TGTGCCAGCAGTGTGACAGGGGGCGAAGCTTTCTTT
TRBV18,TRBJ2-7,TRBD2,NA,CASSSPGGGYEQYF,TGTGCCAGCTCCTCCCCTGGGGGGGGATACGAGCAGTACTTC
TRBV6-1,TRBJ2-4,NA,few,CAYREATKNIQYF,TGTGCGTACAGGGAGGCGACCAAAAACATTCAGTACTTC
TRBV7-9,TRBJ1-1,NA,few,CASSFVERLHTEAFF,TGTGCCAGCAGCTTTGTCGAGCGCTTGCACACTGAAGCTTTCTTT
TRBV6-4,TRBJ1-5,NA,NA,CASSVFWGGNQPQHF,TGTGCCAGCAGTGTCTTCTGGGGAGGCAATCAGCCCCAGCATTTT
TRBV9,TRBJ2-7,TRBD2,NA,CASSAGLAGVSYEQYF,TGTGCCAGCAGCGCCGGACTAGCGGGAGTCTCCTACGAGCAGTACTTC
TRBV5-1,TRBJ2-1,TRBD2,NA,CASSLVSGRRGDEQFF,TGCGCCAGCAGCTTGGTTAGCGGGAGGCGAGGGGATGAGCAGTTCTTC
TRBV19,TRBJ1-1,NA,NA,CASSMGVYTEAFF,TGTGCCAGTAGTATGGGGGTCTACACTGAAGCTTTCTTT
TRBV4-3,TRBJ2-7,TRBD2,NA,CASSQDMVAGVWEQYF,TGCGCCAGCAGCCAAGACATGGTAGCGGGAGTGTGGGAGCAGTACTTC
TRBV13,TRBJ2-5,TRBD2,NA,CASSLGASGSQETQYF,TGTGCCAGCAGCTTAGGAGCTAGCGGGAGCCAAGAGACCCAGTACTTC
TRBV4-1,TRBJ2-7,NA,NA,CASSLSSGRTYEQYF,TGCGCCAGCAGCCTTTCAAGTGGGAGGACTTACGAGCAGTACTTC
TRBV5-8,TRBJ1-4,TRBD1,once,CASRHGTGEKLFF,TGTGCCAGCAGGCATGGGACAGGGGAAAAACTGTTTTTT
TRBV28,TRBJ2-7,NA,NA,CASSLGGTQTSEQYF,TGTGCCAGTTCCCTCGGCGGGACCCAAACGAGCGAGCAGTACTTC
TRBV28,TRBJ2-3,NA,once,CASRSTTDTQYF,TGTGCCAGCAGATCTACCACAGATACGCAGTATTTT
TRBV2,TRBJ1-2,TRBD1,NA,CASRGDRDGYTF,TGTGCCAGCAGAGGGGACAGGGATGGCTACACCTTC
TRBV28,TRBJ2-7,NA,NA,CASSFRGSRAYEQYF,TGTGCCAGCAGTTTCCGAGGATCGCGAGCCTACGAGCAGTACTTC
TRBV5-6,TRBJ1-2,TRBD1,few,CASSQGEGNGYTF,TGTGCCAGCAGCCAGGGGGAAGGAAATGGCTACACCTTC
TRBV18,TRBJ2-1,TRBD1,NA,CASSPGGTGPQRNEQFF,TGTGCCAGCTCACCAGGTGGGACAGGACCACAGAGAAATGAGCAGTTCTTC
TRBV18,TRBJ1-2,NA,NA,CASSPDVGGFGYTF,TGTGCCAGCTCACCAGACGTTGGGGGCTTTGGCTACACCTTC
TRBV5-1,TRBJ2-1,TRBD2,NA,CASSIVLAGSYNEQFF,TGCGCCAGCAGCATCGTACTAGCGGGCTCCTACAATGAGCAGTTCTTC